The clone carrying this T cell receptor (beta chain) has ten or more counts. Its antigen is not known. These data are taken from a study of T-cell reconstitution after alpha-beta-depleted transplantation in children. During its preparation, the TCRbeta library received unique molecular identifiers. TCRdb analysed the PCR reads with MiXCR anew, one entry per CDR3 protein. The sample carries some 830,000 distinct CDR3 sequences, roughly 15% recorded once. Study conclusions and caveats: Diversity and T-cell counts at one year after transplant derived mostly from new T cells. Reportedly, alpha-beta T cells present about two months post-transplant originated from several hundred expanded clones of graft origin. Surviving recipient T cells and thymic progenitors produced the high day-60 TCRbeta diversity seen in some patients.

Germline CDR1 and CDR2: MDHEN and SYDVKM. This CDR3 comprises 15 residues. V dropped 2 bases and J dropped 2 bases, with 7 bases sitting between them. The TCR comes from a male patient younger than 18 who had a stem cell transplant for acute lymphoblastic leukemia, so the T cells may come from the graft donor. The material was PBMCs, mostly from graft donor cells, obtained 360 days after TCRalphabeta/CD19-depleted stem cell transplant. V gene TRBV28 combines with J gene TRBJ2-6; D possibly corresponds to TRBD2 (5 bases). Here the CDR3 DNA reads TGTGCCAGCAGTTTAACAGCGGCTGGGGCCAACGTCCTGACTTTC. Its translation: CASSLTAAGANVLTF.